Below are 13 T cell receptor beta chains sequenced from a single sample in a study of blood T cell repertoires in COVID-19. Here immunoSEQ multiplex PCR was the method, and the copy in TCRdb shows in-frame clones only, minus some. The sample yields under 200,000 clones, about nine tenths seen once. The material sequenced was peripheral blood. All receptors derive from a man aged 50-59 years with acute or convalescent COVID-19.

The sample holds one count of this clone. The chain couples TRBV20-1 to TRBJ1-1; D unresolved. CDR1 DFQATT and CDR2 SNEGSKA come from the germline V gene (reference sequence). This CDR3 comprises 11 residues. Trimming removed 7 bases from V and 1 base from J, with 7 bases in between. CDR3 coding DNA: TGCAGTGTTTCGGGGAACACTGAAGCTTTCTTT. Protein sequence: CSVSGNTEAFF.

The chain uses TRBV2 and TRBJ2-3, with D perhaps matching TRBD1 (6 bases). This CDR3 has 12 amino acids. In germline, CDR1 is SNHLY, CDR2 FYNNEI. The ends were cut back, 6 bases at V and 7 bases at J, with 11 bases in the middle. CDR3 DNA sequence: TGTGCCAGCAGGGCGACAGGTAATACGCAGTATTTT. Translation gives CASRATGNTQYF.

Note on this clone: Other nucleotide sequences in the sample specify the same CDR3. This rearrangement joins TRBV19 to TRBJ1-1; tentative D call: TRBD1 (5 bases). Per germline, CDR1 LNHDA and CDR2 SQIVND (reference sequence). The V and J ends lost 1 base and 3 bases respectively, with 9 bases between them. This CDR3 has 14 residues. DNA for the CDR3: TGTGCCAGTAGTATAGGGGGCCCGGACACTGAAGCTTTCTTT. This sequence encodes CASSIGGPDTEAFF.

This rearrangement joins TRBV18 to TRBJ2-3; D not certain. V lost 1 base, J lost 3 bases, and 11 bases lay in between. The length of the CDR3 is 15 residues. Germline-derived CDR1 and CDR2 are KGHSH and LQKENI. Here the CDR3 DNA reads TGTGCCAGCTCACCACGGAGCGTCGTGACAGATACGCAGTATTTT. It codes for CASSPRSVVTDTQYF.

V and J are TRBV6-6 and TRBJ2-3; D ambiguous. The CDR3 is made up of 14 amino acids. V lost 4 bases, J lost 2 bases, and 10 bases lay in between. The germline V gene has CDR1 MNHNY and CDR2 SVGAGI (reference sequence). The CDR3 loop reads CASSSPAVTDTQYF. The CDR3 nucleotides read TGTGCCAGCAGTTCCCCGGCGGTCACAGATACGCAGTATTTT.

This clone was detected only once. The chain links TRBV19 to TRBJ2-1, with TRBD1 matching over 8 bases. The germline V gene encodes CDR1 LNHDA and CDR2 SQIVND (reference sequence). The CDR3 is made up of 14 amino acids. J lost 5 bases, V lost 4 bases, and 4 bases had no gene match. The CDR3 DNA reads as TGTGCCAGTAGTACGGGACAGGACCACAATGAGCAGTTCTTC. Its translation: CASSTGQDHNEQFF. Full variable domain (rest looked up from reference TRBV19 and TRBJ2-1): DGGITQSPKYLFRKEGQNVTLSCEQNLNHDAMYWYRQDPGQGLRLIYYSQIVNDFQKGDIAEGYSVSREKKESFPLTVTSAQKNPTAFYLCASSTGQDHNEQFFGPGTRLTVL.

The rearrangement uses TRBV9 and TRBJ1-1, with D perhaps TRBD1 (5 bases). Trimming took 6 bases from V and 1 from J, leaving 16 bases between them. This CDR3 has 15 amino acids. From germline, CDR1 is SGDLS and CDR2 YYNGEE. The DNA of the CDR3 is TGTGCCAGCACCTCTTTTTCGGGGGAGAACACTGAAGCTTTCTTT. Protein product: CASTSFSGENTEAFF.

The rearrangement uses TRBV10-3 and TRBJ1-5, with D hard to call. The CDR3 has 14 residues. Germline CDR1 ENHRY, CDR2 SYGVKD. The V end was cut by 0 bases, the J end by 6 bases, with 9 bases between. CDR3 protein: CAISESTPGQPQHF. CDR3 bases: TGTGCCATCAGTGAGTCGACTCCTGGTCAGCCCCAGCATTTT.

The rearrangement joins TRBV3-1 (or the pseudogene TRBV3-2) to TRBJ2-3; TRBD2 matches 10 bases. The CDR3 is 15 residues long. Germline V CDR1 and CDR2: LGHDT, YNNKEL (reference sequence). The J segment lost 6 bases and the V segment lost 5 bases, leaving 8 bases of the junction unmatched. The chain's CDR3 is CASSDLAGVPDTQYF. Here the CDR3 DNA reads TGTGCCAGCAGCGACCTAGCGGGAGTTCCCGATACGCAGTATTTT.

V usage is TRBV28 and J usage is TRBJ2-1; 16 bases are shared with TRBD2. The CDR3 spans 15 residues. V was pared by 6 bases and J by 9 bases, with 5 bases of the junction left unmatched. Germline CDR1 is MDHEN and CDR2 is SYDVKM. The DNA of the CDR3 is TGTGCCAGCAGGGGCGGGACTAGCGGGAGGGGTGAGCAGTTCTTC. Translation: CASRGGTSGRGEQFF.

DNA of the CDR3: TGTGCCAGCAACTCAAGGGACAGGGCAAATTCACCCCTCCACTTT. Translating it yields CASNSRDRANSPLHF. The chain recombines TRBV7-9 with TRBJ1-6; 9 bases are a match to TRBD1. The CDR3 runs 15 residues. From germline, CDR1 is SEHNR and CDR2 FQNEAQ (reference sequence). The J segment lost 7 bases and the V segment lost 7 bases, leaving 8 bases of the junction unmatched.

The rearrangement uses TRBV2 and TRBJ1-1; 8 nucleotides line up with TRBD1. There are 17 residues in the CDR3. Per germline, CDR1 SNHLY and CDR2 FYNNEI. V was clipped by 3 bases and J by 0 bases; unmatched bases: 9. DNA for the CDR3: TGTGCCAGCAGTGAGGGTTCTACAGGGGGGCTGAACACTGAAGCTTTCTTT. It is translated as CASSEGSTGGLNTEAFF.

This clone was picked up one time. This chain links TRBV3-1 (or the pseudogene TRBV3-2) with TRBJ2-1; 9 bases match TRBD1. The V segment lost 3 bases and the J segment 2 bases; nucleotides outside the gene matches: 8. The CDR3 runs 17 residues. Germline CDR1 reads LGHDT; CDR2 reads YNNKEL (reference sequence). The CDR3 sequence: CASSHYPDRGAYNEQFF. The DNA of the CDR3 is TGTGCCAGCAGCCATTATCCGGACAGGGGAGCCTACAATGAGCAGTTCTTC.